A selection of T cell receptor beta chains follows, all from one sample in a study of response to subunit inactivated influenza vaccine. MiXCR was run by TCRdb on the RT-PCR reads, yielding one entry per CDR3 protein. This sample yields more than 450,000 distinct CDR3 sequences, of which about 10% are seen a single time; about 9.4% belongs to the top ten. The material was PBMCs from blood, obtained on the day of vaccination. Source of these receptors: a man aged 50 to 59 who received an inactivated influenza vaccine. Both conserved end residues are part of each CDR3. The D gene is left open where the match is weak. Size values are once, few and many counts, or a class for expanded clones, and some rows have none.

d_gene	abundance	v_gene	j_gene	CDR3nt	CDR3aa
.	.	TRBV28	TRBJ2-7	TGTGCCAGCCACACAGGAGGTCAATCCTACGAGCAGTACTTC	CASHTGGQSYEQYF
.	few	TRBV12-3/TRBV12-4	TRBJ1-5	TGTGCCAGCAGTTTAGAATGGGACCAGCCCCAGCATTTT	CASSLEWDQPQHF
.	.	TRBV12-3/TRBV12-4	TRBJ2-5	TGTGCCAGCAGTTTTCTCAATACCCAAGAGACCCAGTACTTC	CASSFLNTQETQYF
TRBD1	few	TRBV12-3/TRBV12-4	TRBJ1-5	TGTGCCAGCAGTGGGCCGGGACAGGGAGGCAATCAGCCCCAGCATTTT	CASSGPGQGGNQPQHF
TRBD2	.	TRBV7-2	TRBJ2-7	TGTGCCAGCAGCCAGGGAGGGACTATTGACCGGCAGTACTTC	CASSQGGTIDRQYF
TRBD1	few	TRBV9	TRBJ2-7	TGTGCCAGCAGCAACCGGGACAGGCCCTACGAGCAGTACTTC	CASSNRDRPYEQYF
.	few	TRBV25-1	TRBJ1-6	TGTGCCAGCAGTGATGGAGGACAGCCAGCCAGCTCCTATAATTCACCCCTCCACTTT	CASSDGGQPASSYNSPLHF
TRBD2	many	TRBV12-3/TRBV12-4	TRBJ2-1	TGTGCCAGCAAGATACTAGCGGGAGGAGACAATGAGCAGTTCTTC	CASKILAGGDNEQFF
.	few	TRBV29-1	TRBJ2-1	TGCGTTGAAGAGGGGCTAGCCAATGAGCAGTTCTTC	CVEEGLANEQFF
.	many	TRBV7-2	TRBJ1-1	TGTGCCAGCAGCTCCCTCAGGGTGGGGCCCGGCACTGAAGCTTTCTTT	CASSSLRVGPGTEAFF
TRBD1	.	TRBV5-6	TRBJ2-7	TGTGCCAGCAGCTTGGGGGACAGGGTCAAAAGGCAGTACTTC	CASSLGDRVKRQYF
.	.	TRBV7-2	TRBJ2-7	TGTGCCAGCAGCCCGGGTGGTAGGCAGTACTTC	CASSPGGRQYF
TRBD2	many	TRBV28	TRBJ2-4	TGTGCCAGCACCCCCGGGACTACCGAAAACATTCAGTACTTC	CASTPGTTENIQYF
.	.	TRBV20-1	TRBJ2-5	TGCAGTGCTAGAGGTTCGGTAGGAGAGACCCAGTACTTC	CSARGSVGETQYF
.	.	TRBV5-1	TRBJ1-1	TGCGCCAGCAGCTTGGGTCAGGGCCCTGAGGGCACTGAAGCTTTCTTT	CASSLGQGPEGTEAFF
TRBD1	.	TRBV12-3/TRBV12-4	TRBJ2-2	TGTGCCAGCAGTCCCCCGGGACAGGCGGACACCGGGGAGCTGTTTTTT	CASSPPGQADTGELFF
TRBD2	.	TRBV20-1	TRBJ2-1	TGCAGTGCTAGAGATACTAGCGGGCCCCGCTCCTACAATGAGCAGTTCTTC	CSARDTSGPRSYNEQFF
.	many	TRBV12-3/TRBV12-4	TRBJ1-1	TGTGCCAGCAGTCCCGGTTCCAGGATTGTGGTCACTGAAGCTTTCTTT	CASSPGSRIVVTEAFF
.	.	TRBV20-1	TRBJ2-7	TGCAGTGCTACCCCGGGTGGGCAGCTGGGATACGAGCAGTACTTC	CSATPGGQLGYEQYF
TRBD2	.	TRBV29-1	TRBJ2-1	TGCAGCGTTCATGGAACTAGCGGGGGTGGCTCCTACAATGAGCAGTTCTTC	CSVHGTSGGGSYNEQFF
.	.	TRBV3-1	TRBJ2-6	TGTGCCAGCAGCCAAGGGGACGGCCTCTCTGGGGCCAACGTCCTGACTTTC	CASSQGDGLSGANVLTF
.	few	TRBV28	TRBJ2-1	TGTGCCAGCATTAACCGGGACACCGCGTGGGCTGAGCAGTTCTTC	CASINRDTAWAEQFF
.	many	TRBV5-6	TRBJ1-6	TGTGCCAGCAGCTTGGAGCAGAATAATTCACCCCTCCACTTT	CASSLEQNNSPLHF
TRBD1	few	TRBV4-3	TRBJ2-7	TGCGCCAGCAGCCGGGACCAGACAGGGCGAGTCTACGAGCAGTACTTC	CASSRDQTGRVYEQYF
.	.	TRBV7-3	TRBJ2-1	TGTGCCAGCAGCTCGAGTGGTTCTACTGAGCAGTTCTTC	CASSSSGSTEQFF